The 13 T cell receptor beta chains below all came from one sample that was sequenced in a study of blood T cell repertoires in COVID-19. Measured with immunoSEQ multiplex PCR; TCRdb has only the in-frame clones, and not every one. This table holds around 140,000 clones, about 87% found once. Sequenced sample: peripheral blood. The receptors come from a man in his forties or fifties who had recovered from COVID-19.

The chain is built from TRBV4-2 and TRBJ1-4; possible D gene TRBD1, 6 bases. Germline CDR1 LGHNA, CDR2 YNFKEQ. The V end was cut by 5 bases, the J end by 3 bases, with 16 bases between. The CDR3 loop spans 16 amino acids. The CDR3, as DNA: TGTGCCAGCAGCTCAACAGGGACGGAAGCTAATGAAAAACTGTTTTTT. Amino acids: CASSSTGTEANEKLFF.

The chain carries TRBV6-2 or TRBV6-3 and TRBJ1-1, with D perhaps TRBD1 (6 bases). This CDR3 spans 17 amino acids. Germline lookup yields CDR1 MNHEY and CDR2 SVGEGT. Trimming removed 6 bases from V and 0 bases from J, with 20 bases in between. The CDR3 DNA reads TGTGCCAGCAGCCCTCCCCTTTGGGGGCACATGAACACTGAAGCTTTCTTT. Translating gives CASSPPLWGHMNTEAFF.

The chain uses TRBV5-6 and TRBJ2-7, with no clear D. CDR3 length: 11 residues. Trimming cost V 0 bases and J 6 bases, with 4 bases left between them. Germline V gene lookup returns CDR1 SGHDT and CDR2 YYEEEE. The CDR3 spells CASSLGAEQYF. The CDR3, as DNA: TGTGCCAGCAGCTTGGGGGCCGAGCAGTACTTC.

Here the CDR3 DNA reads TGTGCCAGCAGCCCGGCCGGGACAGGAAGAAGGGAGACCCAGTACTTC. This encodes CASSPAGTGRRETQYF. The gene calls are TRBV5-8 and TRBJ2-5; 8 bases are shared with TRBD1. Trimming cost V 4 bases and J 5 bases; bases outside gene matches: 13. The CDR3 totals 16 residues. Per germline, CDR1 SGHTS and CDR2 YDEGEE.

The genes are TRBV6-1 and TRBJ1-2, with D possibly being TRBD1 (6 bases). Germline V gene lookup returns CDR1 MNHNS and CDR2 SASEGT. The CDR3 length is 16 residues. Trimming removed 0 bases from V and 5 bases from J, with 16 bases in between. The CDR3, as DNA: TGTGCCAGCAGTGAAGCGGGAGAACAGGGCCTATATGGCTACACCTTC. This codes for CASSEAGEQGLYGYTF.

This clone came up once. The rearrangement uses TRBV4-3 and TRBJ2-3, with D perhaps TRBD2 (7 bases). Between the trimmed V and J ends, which lost 1 base and 3 bases, there was a span of 14 bases. CDR3 length equals 16 residues. CDR1 is LGHNA and CDR2 is YSLEER in the germline V gene. DNA of the CDR3: TGCGCCAGCAGCCAAGTATTGGGGGGGCGAACAGATACGCAGTATTTT. It specifies CASSQVLGGRTDTQYF.

This clone was observed a few times. The chain carries TRBV6-1 and TRBJ1-6; 8 positions match TRBD1. J was trimmed by 7 bases and V by 3 bases; bases with no gene match: 5. CDR1 is MNHNS, CDR2 SASEGT, per germline. The CDR3 is 15 residues long. The CDR3, as DNA: TGTGCCAGCAGTGACAGGACAGGGTGGAATTCACCCCTCCACTTT. Translation gives CASSDRTGWNSPLHF.

This chain connects TRBV3-1 (or the pseudogene TRBV3-2) to TRBJ1-1; a weak D match, TRBD1 (6 bases). From germline, CDR1 is LGHDT and CDR2 YNNKEL (reference sequence). Trimming removed 2 bases at V and 1 base at J, with 11 bases between. The CDR3 is made up of 15 amino acids. The CDR3 bases are TGTGCCAGCAGCCAATTTACAGGGACGAACACTGAAGCTTTCTTT. Encoded protein: CASSQFTGTNTEAFF.

The chain has TRBV5-5 and TRBJ1-1; 8 bases line up with TRBD1. V was pared by 0 bases and J by 2 bases, with 3 bases of the junction left unmatched. Looked up from germline, CDR1 is SGHKS and CDR2 is YYEKEE (reference sequence). This CDR3 is 15 amino acids long. The CDR3 DNA is TGTGCCAGCAGCTTGGCAACAGGGGGAAACACTGAAGCTTTCTTT. Protein: CASSLATGGNTEAFF.

The V and J genes are TRBV4-1 and TRBJ1-2, with D unclear. This CDR3 contains 13 residues. The germline CDR1 and CDR2 sequences are MGHRA and YSYEKL. The V end lost 1 base, the J end lost 3 bases, and 6 bases lay between the germline ends. The CDR3 spells CASSQAKHYGYTF. CDR3 sequence (DNA): TGCGCCAGCAGCCAAGCAAAGCACTATGGCTACACCTTC.

This chain connects TRBV7-2 to TRBJ2-7, with D unresolved. This CDR3 has 12 residues. The V gene's germline CDR1 is SGHTA and CDR2 FQGNSA. With 5 bases removed from V and 3 bases from J, the gap between germline ends came to 8 bases. CDR3 sequence: CASSRARYEQYF. The CDR3 nucleotides read TGTGCCAGCAGCCGAGCCCGCTACGAGCAGTACTTC.

This clone showed up just once. The chain joins TRBV27 to TRBJ1-4; D ambiguous. This CDR3 spans 19 amino acids. Per germline, CDR1 MNHEY and CDR2 SMNVEV (reference sequence). V lost 5 bases and J 0 bases, leaving 22 bases between the germline ends. This CDR3 reads CASSLIEEEEEATNEKLFF. The DNA of the CDR3 is TGTGCCAGCAGTCTAATCGAGGAGGAGGAGGAGGCAACTAATGAAAAACTGTTTTTT.

The chain links TRBV18 to TRBJ2-3; TRBD1 aligns across 9 bases. The CDR3 runs to 16 residues. J lost 6 bases, V lost 4 bases, and 11 bases had no gene match. CDR1 is KGHSH and CDR2 is LQKENI in the germline V gene. As DNA, the CDR3 is TGTGCCAGCTCACGAACCCGACAGGGGGGGTTTGATACGCAGTATTTT. It yields the protein CASSRTRQGGFDTQYF.